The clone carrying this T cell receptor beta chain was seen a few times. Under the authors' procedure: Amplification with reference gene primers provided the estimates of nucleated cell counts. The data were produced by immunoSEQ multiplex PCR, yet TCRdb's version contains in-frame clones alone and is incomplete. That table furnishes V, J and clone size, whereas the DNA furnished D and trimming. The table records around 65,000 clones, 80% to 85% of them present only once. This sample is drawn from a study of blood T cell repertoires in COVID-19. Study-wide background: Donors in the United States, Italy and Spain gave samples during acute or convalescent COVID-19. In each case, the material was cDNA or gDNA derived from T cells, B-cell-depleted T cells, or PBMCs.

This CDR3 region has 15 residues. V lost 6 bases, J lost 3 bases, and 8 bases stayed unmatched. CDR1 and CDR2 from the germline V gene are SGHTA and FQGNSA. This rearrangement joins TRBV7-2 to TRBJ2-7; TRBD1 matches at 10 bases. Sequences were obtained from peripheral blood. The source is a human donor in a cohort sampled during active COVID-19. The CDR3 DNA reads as TGTGCCAGCAGTCACCGGGACAGGGGTGTCTACGAGCAGTACTTC. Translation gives CASSHRDRGVYEQYF.